What follows is one T cell receptor (beta chain) and its context. Its antigen is as yet unknown. Peripheral blood came from all dose cohorts at three timepoints. This specimen belongs to a study of OX40 agonist ivuxolimab in advanced cancers. Germline-derived CDR1 and CDR2 are WSHSY and SAAADI. The CDR3 runs 16 residues. V lost 5 bases and J lost 5, with 18 bases in between. The study, taken as a whole, reports: Some patients who did not respond also had low normalized T-cell clonal expansion. Among the lowest peripheral clonal expansion occurred in 0.1-3.0 mg/kg partial responders. Antigens targeted by the expanded peripheral T cells were not determined.

Clones were sequenced by immunoSEQ multiplex PCR, and TCRdb holds only the in-frame ones, with some missing. Among around 45,000 clones listed, about nine tenths were seen once. The receptor was derived from an adult with an advanced solid tumor such as melanoma, head and neck, liver or kidney cancer. The sequencing here drew on CD4+ or CD8+ T cells sorted from blood, taken in a trial of the OX40 agonist ivuxolimab. This chain joins TRBV10-2 and TRBJ2-2; D is perhaps TRBD2 (5 bases). CDR3: CASSLRAVGSTGELFF. The CDR3 nucleotides read TGCGCCAGCAGTCTCCGGGCGGTGGGGAGTACCGGGGAGCTGTTTTTT.